These T cell receptor beta chains were read from a single sample in a study of CD8 T cells in Susac syndrome. TCRdb analysed the immunoSEQ multiplex PCR reads with MiXCR anew, one entry per CDR3 protein. This sample carries around 230,000 distinct CDR3 sequences, about 96% of them seen once, and the ten largest clones take about 0.094%. Sequences were obtained from CD4+ T cells from PBMCs. These receptors all stem from a human donor with Susac syndrome. CDR3s include the opening cysteine and the closing phenylalanine or tryptophan. Fields, in order: D gene, V gene, J gene, CDR3 protein, CDR3 DNA. A D gene is named only where the DNA matches it firmly.

>TRBD1|TRBV29-1|TRBJ2-7
CSGAEGQGYEQYF
TGCAGCGGTGCCGAGGGACAGGGCTACGAGCAGTACTTC
>-|TRBV4-1|TRBJ2-2
CASSQSRAPGELFF
TGCGCCAGCAGCCAAAGCCGTGCTCCCGGGGAGCTGTTTTTT
>-|TRBV28|TRBJ2-1
CASRSAGIEQFF
TGTGCCAGCAGGAGCGCCGGGATTGAGCAGTTCTTC
>TRBD2|TRBV29-1|TRBJ2-7
CSVGRETSPYEQYF
TGCAGCGTCGGGAGGGAAACTTCCCCCTACGAGCAGTACTTC
>-|TRBV29-1|TRBJ2-3
CSVEPSTDTQYF
TGCAGCGTTGAACCCAGCACAGATACGCAGTATTTT
>-|TRBV3-1|TRBJ2-2
CASSQDRGGAGELFF
TGTGCCAGCAGCCAAGATCGAGGGGGTGCCGGGGAGCTGTTTTTT
>-|TRBV7-6|TRBJ2-1
CASSLWDGNEQFF
TGTGCCAGCAGCTTATGGGATGGGAATGAGCAGTTCTTC
>TRBD1|TRBV4-2|TRBJ1-1
CASSQDQGASTEAFF
TGTGCCAGCAGCCAAGATCAGGGGGCGAGCACTGAAGCTTTCTTT
>-|TRBV11-3|TRBJ1-2
CASSLVKGASAYTF
TGTGCCAGCAGCTTAGTTAAAGGTGCCTCTGCCTACACCTTC
>TRBD1|TRBV20-1|TRBJ2-5
CSAYRTGGFGETQYF
TGCAGTGCTTATCGGACAGGGGGCTTTGGAGAGACCCAGTACTTC
>-|TRBV27|TRBJ2-6
CASRETRTAGANVLTF
TGTGCCAGCAGGGAGACTAGGACTGCTGGGGCCAACGTCCTGACTTTC
>-|TRBV28|TRBJ2-7
CASSPAVYEQYF
TGTGCCAGCAGTCCGGCGGTCTACGAGCAGTACTTC
>-|TRBV20-1|TRBJ2-1
CSARVPGGSVLWDEQFF
TGCAGTGCTAGAGTCCCCGGTGGTAGCGTATTATGGGATGAGCAGTTCTTC
>-|TRBV14|TRBJ2-1
CASSPQRGVSSYNEQFF
TGTGCCAGCAGCCCACAACGCGGAGTGAGCTCCTACAATGAGCAGTTCTTC
>-|TRBV4-1|TRBJ2-7
CASSPLPGAGEQYF
TGCGCCAGCAGCCCCCTACCGGGAGCCGGGGAGCAGTACTTC
>-|TRBV5-1|TRBJ2-2
CASSTRDGELFF
TGCGCCAGCAGCACCCGCGACGGGGAGCTGTTTTTT